The TCR beta chain described here comes from a study of shared clonotypes between healthy human individuals. Study-wide results and caveats: The low donor count limited represented genetic and exposure-history diversity. Generally, estimated richness proved larger in naive subsets than it did in memory subsets. Despite large depth, sorted-subset datasets appeared incompletely sequenced.

About this clone: What it binds is not known.

The CDR3 has 14 amino acids. Germline CDR1 reads SGHNT; CDR2 reads YYREEE (reference sequence). V shed 0 bases and J shed 1 base, with 7 bases lying between them. Some clones are missing from TCRdb's copy, which holds only in-frame ones; the method was immunoSEQ multiplex PCR. Here the sample spans around 600,000 clones, roughly 95% being singletons. Naivety among CD8 cells was defined by CD45RO negativity and positive CCR7 selection, thereby excluding terminally differentiated effector memory CD45RA+ cells. There were only Caucasian adults among the donors, and all lived in Nashville, Tennessee. Sample: naive CD8+ T cells sorted from blood. This chain links TRBV5-4 with TRBJ1-1, with D perhaps matching TRBD1 (5 bases). This TCR derives from a woman aged 25 to 39 in good health. CDR3 loop: CASSLGGTNTEAFF. CDR3 in DNA: TGTGCCAGCAGCTTGGGCGGGACGAACACTGAAGCTTTCTTT.